A selection of T cell receptor beta chains follows, all from one sample in a study of blood T cell repertoires in COVID-19. TCRdb's table, derived via immunoSEQ multiplex PCR, lists solely in-frame clones and lacks some. The sample records about 290,000 clones, around 86% being singletons. The specimen sequenced was PBMCs or T cells enriched from blood (not recorded which). These receptors were collected from a woman aged 40 to 50 who had recovered from COVID-19. CDR3s include the opening cysteine and the closing phenylalanine or tryptophan. The D gene is left open where the match is weak. The size entry is marked missing in some rows and otherwise reads once, few, many or a size class.

J gene: TRBJ2-5
V gene: TRBV5-1
D gene: TRBD2
clone size: .
CDR3 DNA: TGCGCCAGCAGCTTGGCCGTAGCGGGGAATAAACAAGAGACCCAGTACTTC
CDR3 protein: CASSLAVAGNKQETQYF

J gene: TRBJ2-2
V gene: TRBV7-2
D gene: TRBD2
clone size: .
CDR3 DNA: TGTGCCAGCAGCTTAGGGTTCAGCGGGGGGGCCACCGGGGAGCTGTTTTTT
CDR3 protein: CASSLGFSGGATGELFF

J gene: TRBJ2-7
V gene: TRBV7-2
D gene: .
clone size: .
CDR3 DNA: TGTGCCAGCAGCTTAGCGGGGGGTAGCTCCTACGAGCAGTACTTC
CDR3 protein: CASSLAGGSSYEQYF

J gene: TRBJ1-6
V gene: TRBV7-6
D gene: .
clone size: .
CDR3 DNA: TGTGCCAGCAGCTTAGGCGGGGGCTATAATTCACCCCTCCACTTT
CDR3 protein: CASSLGGGYNSPLHF

J gene: TRBJ2-7
V gene: TRBV24-1
D gene: .
clone size: .
CDR3 DNA: TGTGCCACCAGTGAGGAGGGGAGGTCCTACGAGCAGTACTTC
CDR3 protein: CATSEEGRSYEQYF

J gene: TRBJ1-2
V gene: TRBV19
D gene: TRBD1
clone size: .
CDR3 DNA: TGTGCCAGTAAAGGGAAGACGTCCCGGGACAGGACCGGCTACACCTTC
CDR3 protein: CASKGKTSRDRTGYTF

J gene: TRBJ2-4
V gene: TRBV21-1
D gene: .
clone size: .
CDR3 DNA: TGTGCCAGCAGCAAAGAACGAGACAGGGACAAGGGCATAGCCAAAAACATTCAGTACTTC
CDR3 protein: CASSKERDRDKGIAKNIQYF

J gene: TRBJ1-3
V gene: TRBV19
D gene: .
clone size: .
CDR3 DNA: TGTGCCAGCGCCCGGGGAGGTGGGACTGGAAACACCATATATTTT
CDR3 protein: CASARGGGTGNTIYF

J gene: TRBJ1-4
V gene: TRBV4-3
D gene: .
clone size: .
CDR3 DNA: TGCGCCAGCAGCCAAGATGGGCTGAGTAATGAAAAACTGTTTTTT
CDR3 protein: CASSQDGLSNEKLFF

J gene: TRBJ1-5
V gene: TRBV6-5
D gene: TRBD1
clone size: .
CDR3 DNA: TGTGCCAGCAGCGCGGACAGGGCCAGCAATCAGCCCCAGCATTTT
CDR3 protein: CASSADRASNQPQHF

J gene: TRBJ1-2
V gene: TRBV30
D gene: .
clone size: once
CDR3 DNA: TGTGCCTGGAGTAGACAGCCAAGATCTGGCTACACCTTC
CDR3 protein: CAWSRQPRSGYTF

J gene: TRBJ2-7
V gene: TRBV30
D gene: TRBD2
clone size: .
CDR3 DNA: TGTGCCTGGACTAGCGGGATAACGCGCGAGCAGTACTTC
CDR3 protein: CAWTSGITREQYF

J gene: TRBJ2-5
V gene: TRBV12-5
D gene: TRBD2
clone size: once
CDR3 DNA: TGTGCTAGTGGTTTGGTTCTCGGGGAGGGGAAGACCCAGTACTTC
CDR3 protein: CASGLVLGEGKTQYF

J gene: TRBJ1-5
V gene: TRBV5-1
D gene: .
clone size: .
CDR3 DNA: TGCGCCAGCAGACAGGGCGAAAATCAGCCCCAGCATTTT
CDR3 protein: CASRQGENQPQHF

J gene: TRBJ2-7
V gene: TRBV3-1/TRBV3-2
D gene: TRBD1
clone size: .
CDR3 DNA: TGTGCCAGCAGCCAGTATAACAGGGGGCTCTCCTACGAGCAGTACTTC
CDR3 protein: CASSQYNRGLSYEQYF

J gene: TRBJ1-3
V gene: TRBV6-1
D gene: TRBD1
clone size: .
CDR3 DNA: TGTGCCAGCGGTGATAGACAGGGGTCTGGAAACACCATATATTTT
CDR3 protein: CASGDRQGSGNTIYF

J gene: TRBJ2-1
V gene: TRBV5-1
D gene: .
clone size: .
CDR3 DNA: TGCGCCAGCAGCTTCACGGGATCAAGTTTGGAGCAGTTCTTC
CDR3 protein: CASSFTGSSLEQFF

J gene: TRBJ2-7
V gene: TRBV5-1
D gene: .
clone size: .
CDR3 DNA: TGCGCCAGCAGCTTGGGACAGGGGTTTGCGGGAGATGACGAGCAGTACTTC
CDR3 protein: CASSLGQGFAGDDEQYF

J gene: TRBJ1-1
V gene: TRBV14
D gene: TRBD1
clone size: .
CDR3 DNA: TGTGCCAGCAGCGACAGGGGGCGGGGGACTGAAGCTTTCTTT
CDR3 protein: CASSDRGRGTEAFF

J gene: TRBJ2-7
V gene: TRBV5-1
D gene: .
clone size: .
CDR3 DNA: TGCGCCAGCAGCTTGGCGGCAGGGGAACGCGAGCAGTACTTC
CDR3 protein: CASSLAAGEREQYF

J gene: TRBJ1-2
V gene: TRBV28
D gene: .
clone size: .
CDR3 DNA: TGTGCCAGCAGTACCCCCGGAAGGGGGAACTCTGGCTACACCTTC
CDR3 protein: CASSTPGRGNSGYTF

J gene: TRBJ2-5
V gene: TRBV7-2
D gene: TRBD2
clone size: .
CDR3 DNA: TGTGCCAGCAGCCCTCTAGCGGGAGGGTGGGAGACCCAGTACTTC
CDR3 protein: CASSPLAGGWETQYF

J gene: TRBJ1-2
V gene: TRBV27
D gene: TRBD1
clone size: .
CDR3 DNA: TGTGCCAGCAGTGCCCGACAGGGGGCATTATATGGCTACACCTTC
CDR3 protein: CASSARQGALYGYTF

J gene: TRBJ1-2
V gene: TRBV19
D gene: .
clone size: .
CDR3 DNA: TGTGCCAGTAAAGGTTGGGCTAACCAGTATGGCTACACCTTC
CDR3 protein: CASKGWANQYGYTF

J gene: TRBJ1-5
V gene: TRBV6-1
D gene: TRBD1
clone size: .
CDR3 DNA: TGTGCCAGCAGTGAATATACAGGGGGCCGGTTCAATCAGCCCCAGCATTTT
CDR3 protein: CASSEYTGGRFNQPQHF

J gene: TRBJ2-2
V gene: TRBV7-8
D gene: TRBD2
clone size: .
CDR3 DNA: TGTGCCAGCAGCTTACGGGGGGGCGCGGACACCGGGGAGCTGTTTTTT
CDR3 protein: CASSLRGGADTGELFF

J gene: TRBJ2-7
V gene: TRBV29-1
D gene: .
clone size: .
CDR3 DNA: TGCAGCGGTATAGGCCGGGAGACCTACGAGCAGTACTTC
CDR3 protein: CSGIGRETYEQYF

J gene: TRBJ2-1
V gene: TRBV20-1
D gene: .
clone size: .
CDR3 DNA: TGCAGTGCTAGTAAAAGCCAGGCCTACAATGAGCAGTTCTTC
CDR3 protein: CSASKSQAYNEQFF

J gene: TRBJ1-2
V gene: TRBV10-2
D gene: .
clone size: once
CDR3 DNA: TGCGCCAGCAGTGGGCCGACACCGTATGGCTACACCTTC
CDR3 protein: CASSGPTPYGYTF

J gene: TRBJ1-2
V gene: TRBV28
D gene: .
clone size: .
CDR3 DNA: TGTGCCAGCAGGACCCGGGGAGCGGGGGTCTATGGCTACACCTTC
CDR3 protein: CASRTRGAGVYGYTF

J gene: TRBJ2-1
V gene: TRBV9
D gene: TRBD2
clone size: few
CDR3 DNA: TGTGCCAGCAGCCTGGGCCTAGCGGGAGTCGCAGGGCGTAATGAGCAGTTCTTC
CDR3 protein: CASSLGLAGVAGRNEQFF

J gene: TRBJ1-2
V gene: TRBV27
D gene: .
clone size: .
CDR3 DNA: TGTGCCAGCAGCCGAGTAATACCCGACTTTCCTCCTTATGGCTACACCTTC
CDR3 protein: CASSRVIPDFPPYGYTF

J gene: TRBJ1-1
V gene: TRBV27
D gene: .
clone size: .
CDR3 DNA: TGTGCCAGCAGTCTCTCGACAGTGAGTACTGAAGCTTTCTTT
CDR3 protein: CASSLSTVSTEAFF

J gene: TRBJ1-2
V gene: TRBV3-1/TRBV3-2
D gene: TRBD1
clone size: .
CDR3 DNA: TGTGCCAGCAGCCTCGGACAGGGGGCGGCTGGCTACACCTTC
CDR3 protein: CASSLGQGAAGYTF

J gene: TRBJ1-1
V gene: TRBV19
D gene: TRBD1
clone size: .
CDR3 DNA: TGTGCCAGTAGGACGAGACAGGGACCGAACACTGAAGCTTTCTTT
CDR3 protein: CASRTRQGPNTEAFF

J gene: TRBJ1-2
V gene: TRBV6-1
D gene: TRBD1
clone size: .
CDR3 DNA: TGTGCCAGCAGTGAACCCGGACAGGCCACCGACTATGGCTACACCTTC
CDR3 protein: CASSEPGQATDYGYTF

J gene: TRBJ2-1
V gene: TRBV7-2
D gene: TRBD2
clone size: once
CDR3 DNA: TGTGCCAGCAGCCTCGGGGGTAGCGGGGGGGCCTCCTACAATGAGCAGTTCTTC
CDR3 protein: CASSLGGSGGASYNEQFF

J gene: TRBJ1-2
V gene: TRBV30
D gene: .
clone size: .
CDR3 DNA: TGTGCCTGGCAGTTTAACTATGGCTACACCTTC
CDR3 protein: CAWQFNYGYTF

J gene: TRBJ1-1
V gene: TRBV9
D gene: TRBD1
clone size: once
CDR3 DNA: TGTGCCAGCAGCGTAGCCGGGACAGACACTGAAGCTTTCTTT
CDR3 protein: CASSVAGTDTEAFF

J gene: TRBJ1-5
V gene: TRBV6-5
D gene: .
clone size: once
CDR3 DNA: TGTGCCAGCAGTTACTCAAGCAGGGGAACTCAGCCCCAGCATTTT
CDR3 protein: CASSYSSRGTQPQHF

J gene: TRBJ2-2
V gene: TRBV5-1
D gene: .
clone size: .
CDR3 DNA: TGCGCCAGCAGCTTGGTCAGGGTTGCCGGGGAGCTGTTTTTT
CDR3 protein: CASSLVRVAGELFF

J gene: TRBJ1-1
V gene: TRBV6-5
D gene: TRBD1
clone size: once
CDR3 DNA: TGTGCCAGCAGTATACAGGGGCGACAGAACACTGAAGCTTTCTTT
CDR3 protein: CASSIQGRQNTEAFF

J gene: TRBJ2-6
V gene: TRBV7-2
D gene: .
clone size: .
CDR3 DNA: TGTGCCAGCAGCTTAGCCGGAGGGGCTGGGGCCAACGTCCTGACTTTC
CDR3 protein: CASSLAGGAGANVLTF

J gene: TRBJ2-2
V gene: TRBV27
D gene: .
clone size: .
CDR3 DNA: TGTGCCAGCAGTACCCGCCGGACCGGGGAGCTGTTTTTT
CDR3 protein: CASSTRRTGELFF